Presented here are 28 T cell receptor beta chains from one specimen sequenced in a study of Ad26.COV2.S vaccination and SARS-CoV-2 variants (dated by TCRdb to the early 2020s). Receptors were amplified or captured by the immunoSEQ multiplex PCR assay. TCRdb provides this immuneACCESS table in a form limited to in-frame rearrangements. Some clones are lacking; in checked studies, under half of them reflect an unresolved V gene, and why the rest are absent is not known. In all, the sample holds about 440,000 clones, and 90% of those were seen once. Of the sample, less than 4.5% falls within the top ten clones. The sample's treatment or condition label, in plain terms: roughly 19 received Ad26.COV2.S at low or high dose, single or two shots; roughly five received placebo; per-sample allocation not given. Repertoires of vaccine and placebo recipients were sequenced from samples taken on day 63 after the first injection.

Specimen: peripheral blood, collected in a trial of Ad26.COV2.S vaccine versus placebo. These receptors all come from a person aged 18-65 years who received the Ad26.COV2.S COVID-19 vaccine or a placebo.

Here the CDR3 reads CASSALAEARLQETQYF. The CDR3, as DNA: TGTGCCAGCAGCGCCTTAGCGGAGGCGCGACTTCAAGAGACCCAGTACTTC. This chain uses TRBV7-8 with TRBJ2-5, with D possibly being TRBD2 (6 bases). The ends were cut back, 5 bases at V and 2 bases at J, with 21 bases in the middle. The CDR3 length is 17 residues. Germline CDR1 is SGHVS and CDR2 is FQNEAQ.

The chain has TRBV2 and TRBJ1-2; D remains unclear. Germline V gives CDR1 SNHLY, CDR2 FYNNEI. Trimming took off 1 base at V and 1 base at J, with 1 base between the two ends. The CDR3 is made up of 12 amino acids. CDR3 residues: CASSEVNYGYTF. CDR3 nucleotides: TGTGCCAGCAGTGAAGTTAACTATGGCTACACCTTC.

CDR3 amino acids: CASSSGTSGKSSYNEQFF. The CDR3 DNA is TGCGCCAGCAGCTCCGGGACTAGCGGGAAAAGCTCCTACAATGAGCAGTTCTTC. The J gene is TRBJ2-1, the V gene TRBV5-1, with 13 bases identical to TRBD2. The CDR3 length is 18 residues. Looked up from germline, CDR1 is SGHRS and CDR2 is YFSETQ. The J segment lost 0 bases and the V segment lost 3 bases, leaving 6 bases of the junction unmatched.

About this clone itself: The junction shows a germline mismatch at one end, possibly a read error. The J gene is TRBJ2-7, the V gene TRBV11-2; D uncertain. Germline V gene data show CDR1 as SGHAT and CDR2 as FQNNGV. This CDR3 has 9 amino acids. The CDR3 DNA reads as TGTGCCAGCAGCTACCCCCCCCACTTC. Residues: CASSYPPHF. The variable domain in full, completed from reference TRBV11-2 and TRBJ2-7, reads EAGVAQSPRYKIIEKRQSVAFWCNPISGHATLYWYQQILGQGPKLLIQFQNNGVVDDSQLPKDRFSAERLKGVDSTLKIQPAKLEDSAVYLCASSYPPHFGPGTRLTVT.

The CDR3 loop is CASSYPPPSGRGPRGPYEQYF. The CDR3 DNA sequence: TGTGCCAGCAGTTACCCCCCCCCTAGCGGGAGGGGACCGAGGGGACCCTACGAGCAGTACTTC. The J gene is TRBJ2-7, the V gene TRBV6-2 or TRBV6-3, with 12 bases fitting TRBD2. The CDR3 runs to 21 residues. V lost 2 bases and J lost 2; bases outside the gene matches: 19. Germline-derived CDR1 and CDR2 are MNHEY and SVGEGT.

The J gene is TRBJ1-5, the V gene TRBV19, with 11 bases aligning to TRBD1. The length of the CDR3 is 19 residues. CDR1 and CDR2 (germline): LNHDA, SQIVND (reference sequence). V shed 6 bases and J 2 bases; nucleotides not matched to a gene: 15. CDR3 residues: CASRGKILDRGLGNQPQHF. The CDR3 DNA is TGTGCCAGTAGGGGAAAAATTTTGGACAGGGGGCTCGGCAATCAGCCCCAGCATTTT.

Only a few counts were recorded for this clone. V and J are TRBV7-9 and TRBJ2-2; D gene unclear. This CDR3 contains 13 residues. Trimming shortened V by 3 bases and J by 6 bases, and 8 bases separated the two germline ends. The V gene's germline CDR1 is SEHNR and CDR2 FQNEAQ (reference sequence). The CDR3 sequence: CASSLAVSGELFF. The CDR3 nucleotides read TGTGCCAGCAGCTTGGCGGTTTCCGGGGAGCTGTTTTTT.

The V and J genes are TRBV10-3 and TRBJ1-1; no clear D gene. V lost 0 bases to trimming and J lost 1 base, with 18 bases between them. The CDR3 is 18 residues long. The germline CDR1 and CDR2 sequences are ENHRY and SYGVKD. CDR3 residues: CAISESIIRGQRNTEAFF. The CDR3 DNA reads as TGTGCCATCAGTGAGTCGATCATTCGAGGTCAGCGGAACACTGAAGCTTTCTTT.

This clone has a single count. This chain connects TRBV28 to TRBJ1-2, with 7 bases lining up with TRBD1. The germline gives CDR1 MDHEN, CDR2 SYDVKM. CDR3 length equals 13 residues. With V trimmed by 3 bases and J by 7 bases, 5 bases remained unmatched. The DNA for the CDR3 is TGTGCCAGCAGTTTGGTCAGGGGGGCTGGCTACACCTTC. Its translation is CASSLVRGAGYTF.

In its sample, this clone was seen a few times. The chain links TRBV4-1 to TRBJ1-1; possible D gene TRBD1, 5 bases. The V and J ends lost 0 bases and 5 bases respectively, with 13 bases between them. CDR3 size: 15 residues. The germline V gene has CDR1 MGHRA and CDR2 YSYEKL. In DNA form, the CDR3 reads TGCGCCAGCAGCCAAGAGGCAGGGTTAGGTACTGAAGCTTTCTTT. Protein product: CASSQEAGLGTEAFF.

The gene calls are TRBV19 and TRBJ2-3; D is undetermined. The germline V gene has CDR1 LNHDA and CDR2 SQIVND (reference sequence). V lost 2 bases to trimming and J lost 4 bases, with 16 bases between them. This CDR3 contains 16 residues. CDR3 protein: CASSIRPAGSADTQYF. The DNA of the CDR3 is TGTGCCAGTAGTATAAGGCCAGCCGGAAGCGCAGATACGCAGTATTTT.

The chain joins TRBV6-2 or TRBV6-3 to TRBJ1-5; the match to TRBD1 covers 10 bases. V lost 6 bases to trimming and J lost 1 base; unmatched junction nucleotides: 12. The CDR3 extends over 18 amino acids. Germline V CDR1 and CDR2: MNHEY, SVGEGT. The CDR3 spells CASSRGQGGLLSNQPQHF. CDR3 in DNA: TGTGCCAGCAGCCGAGGACAGGGGGGACTTCTAAGCAATCAGCCCCAGCATTTT.

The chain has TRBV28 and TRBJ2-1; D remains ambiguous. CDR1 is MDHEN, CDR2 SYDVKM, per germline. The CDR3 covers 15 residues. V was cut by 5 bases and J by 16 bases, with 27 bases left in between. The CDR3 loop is CASSPRGQPIHLCFF. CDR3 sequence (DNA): TGTGCCAGCAGTCCCCGTGGGCAGCCTATACACTTGTGCTTCTTC.

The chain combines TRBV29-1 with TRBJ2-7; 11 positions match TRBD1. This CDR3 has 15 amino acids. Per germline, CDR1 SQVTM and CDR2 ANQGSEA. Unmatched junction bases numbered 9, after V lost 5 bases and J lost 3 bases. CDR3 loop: CSVSPRTGGIYEQYF. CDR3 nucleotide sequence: TGCAGCGTTTCCCCAAGGACAGGGGGCATCTACGAGCAGTACTTC.

The CDR3 loop reads CASSPGTSGISDTQYF. The CDR3 nucleotides are TGTGCCAGCTCACCGGGGACTAGCGGGATATCAGATACGCAGTATTTT. The chain is built from TRBV18 and TRBJ2-3; TRBD2 agrees at 13 bases. This CDR3 has 16 residues. The V segment lost 3 bases and the J segment 4 bases; nucleotides outside the gene matches: 4. Germline values: CDR1 KGHSH, CDR2 LQKENI.

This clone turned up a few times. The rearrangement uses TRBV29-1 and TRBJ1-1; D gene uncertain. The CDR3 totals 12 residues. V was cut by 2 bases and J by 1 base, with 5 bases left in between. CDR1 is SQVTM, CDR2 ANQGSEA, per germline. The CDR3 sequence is CSVEPGNTEAFF. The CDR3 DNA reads TGCAGCGTTGAACCAGGGAACACTGAAGCTTTCTTT.

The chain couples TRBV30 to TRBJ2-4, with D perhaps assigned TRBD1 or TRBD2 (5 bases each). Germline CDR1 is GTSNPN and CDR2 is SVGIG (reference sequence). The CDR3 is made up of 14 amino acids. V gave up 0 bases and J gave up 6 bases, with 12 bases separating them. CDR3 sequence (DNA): TGTGCCTGGAGTGTGGGGACCTTAGGAAACATTCAGTACTTC. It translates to CAWSVGTLGNIQYF. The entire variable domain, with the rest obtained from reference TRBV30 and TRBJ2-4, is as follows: SQTIHQWPATLVQPVGSPLSLECTVEGTSNPNLYWYRQAAGRGLQLLFYSVGIGQISSEVPQNLSASRPQDRQFILSSKKLLLSDSGFYLCAWSVGTLGNIQYFGAGTRLSVL.

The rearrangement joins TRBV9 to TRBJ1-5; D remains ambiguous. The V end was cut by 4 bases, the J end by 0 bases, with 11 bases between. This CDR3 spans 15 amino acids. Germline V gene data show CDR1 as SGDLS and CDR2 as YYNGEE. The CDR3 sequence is CASSSAFYSNQPQHF. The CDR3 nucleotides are TGTGCCAGCAGCTCCGCTTTTTATAGCAATCAGCCCCAGCATTTT.

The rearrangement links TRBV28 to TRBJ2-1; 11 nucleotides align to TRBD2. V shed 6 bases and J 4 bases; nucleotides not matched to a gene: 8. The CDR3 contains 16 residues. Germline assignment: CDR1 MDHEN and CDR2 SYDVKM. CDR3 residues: CASSRGGTSGYNEQFF. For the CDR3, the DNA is TGTGCCAGCAGCCGGGGGGGGACTAGCGGATACAATGAGCAGTTCTTC.

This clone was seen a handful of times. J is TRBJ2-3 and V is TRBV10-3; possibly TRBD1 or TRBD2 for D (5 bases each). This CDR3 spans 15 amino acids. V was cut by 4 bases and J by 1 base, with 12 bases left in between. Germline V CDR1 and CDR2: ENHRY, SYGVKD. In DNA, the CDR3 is TGTGCCATCAGTGGGATGGGGGATGGCACAGATACGCAGTATTTT. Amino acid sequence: CAISGMGDGTDTQYF.

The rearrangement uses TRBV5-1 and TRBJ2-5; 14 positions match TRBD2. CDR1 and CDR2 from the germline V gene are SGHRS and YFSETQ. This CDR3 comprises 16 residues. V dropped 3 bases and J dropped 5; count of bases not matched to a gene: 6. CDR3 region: CASSSGLAGEGETQYF. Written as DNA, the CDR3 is TGCGCCAGCAGCTCGGGACTAGCGGGAGAGGGCGAGACCCAGTACTTC.

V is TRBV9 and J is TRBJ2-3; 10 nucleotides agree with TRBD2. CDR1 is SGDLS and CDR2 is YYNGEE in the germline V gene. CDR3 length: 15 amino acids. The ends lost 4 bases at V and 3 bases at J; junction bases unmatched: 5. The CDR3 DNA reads TGTGCCAGCAGCCCTGGGACTAGCGATACAGATACGCAGTATTTT. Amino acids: CASSPGTSDTDTQYF.

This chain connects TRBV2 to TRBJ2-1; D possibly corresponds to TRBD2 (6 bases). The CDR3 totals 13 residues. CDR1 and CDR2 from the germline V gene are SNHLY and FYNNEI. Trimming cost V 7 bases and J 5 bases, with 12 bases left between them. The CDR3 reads CASMRDSNNEQFF. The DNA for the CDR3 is TGTGCCAGCATGAGGGACTCGAACAATGAGCAGTTCTTC.

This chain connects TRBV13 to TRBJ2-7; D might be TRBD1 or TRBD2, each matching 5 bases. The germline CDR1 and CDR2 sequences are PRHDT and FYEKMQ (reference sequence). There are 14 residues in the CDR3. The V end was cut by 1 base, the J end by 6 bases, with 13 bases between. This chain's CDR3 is CASSLVAGGGEQYF. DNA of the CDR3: TGTGCCAGCAGCTTAGTCGCGGGTGGGGGCGAGCAGTACTTC.

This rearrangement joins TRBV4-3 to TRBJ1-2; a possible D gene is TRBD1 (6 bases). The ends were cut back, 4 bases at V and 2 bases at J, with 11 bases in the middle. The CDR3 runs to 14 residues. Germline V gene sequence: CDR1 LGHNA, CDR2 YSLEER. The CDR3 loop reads CASSPGAINYGYTF. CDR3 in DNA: TGCGCCAGCAGCCCAGGGGCGATAAACTATGGCTACACCTTC.

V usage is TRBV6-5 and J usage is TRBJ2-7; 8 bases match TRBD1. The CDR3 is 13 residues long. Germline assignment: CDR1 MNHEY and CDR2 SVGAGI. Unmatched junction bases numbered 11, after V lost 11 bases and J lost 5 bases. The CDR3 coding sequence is TGTGCCGCCCAGGGGGCCCCGGGCGACGAGCAGTACTTC. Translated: CAAQGAPGDEQYF.

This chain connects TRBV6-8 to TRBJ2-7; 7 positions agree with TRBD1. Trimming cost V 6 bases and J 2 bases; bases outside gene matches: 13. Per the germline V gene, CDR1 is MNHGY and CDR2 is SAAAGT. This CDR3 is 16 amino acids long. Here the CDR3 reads CASSLDRRFVTYEQYF. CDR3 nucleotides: TGTGCCAGCAGCTTGGACAGGCGATTTGTAACCTACGAGCAGTACTTC.

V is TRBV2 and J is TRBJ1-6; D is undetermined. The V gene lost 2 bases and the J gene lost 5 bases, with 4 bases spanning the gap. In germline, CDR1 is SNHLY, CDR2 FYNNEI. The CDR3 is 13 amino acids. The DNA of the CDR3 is TGTGCCAGCAGTGAATTGAATAATTCACCCCTCCACTTT. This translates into CASSELNNSPLHF.